One sample yielded the 16 T cell receptor beta chains listed below, sequenced in a study of blood T cell repertoires in COVID-19. Profiling relied on immunoSEQ multiplex PCR, and the TCRdb table lists in-frame clones only, not all of them. The sample consists of over 40,000 clones, 85% to 90% of them appearing once. The sample consisted of peripheral blood. These receptors were collected from a human donor in a cohort sampled during active COVID-19.

This sequence joins TRBV29-1 and TRBJ2-7, with a tentative D call TRBD2 (5 bases). The CDR3 is made up of 12 amino acids. CDR1 SQVTM and CDR2 ANQGSEA come from the germline V gene. The germline V and J ends were trimmed by 6 bases and 0 bases, with 9 bases remaining between them. The CDR3 loop is CSVWTDSYEQYF. The CDR3 nucleotides read TGCAGCGTATGGACTGACTCCTACGAGCAGTACTTC.

V gene TRBV3-1 (or the pseudogene TRBV3-2) combines with J gene TRBJ1-1; D gene uncertain. Trimming left V 4 bases short and J 0 bases short, with 9 bases between. CDR1 and CDR2 (germline): LGHDT, YNNKEL (reference sequence). CDR3 size: 14 residues. The chain's CDR3 is CASSRHLVNTEAFF. The CDR3, as DNA: TGTGCCAGCAGCCGACACCTGGTGAACACTGAAGCTTTCTTT.

The chain joins TRBV28 to TRBJ2-3, with 11 bases identical to TRBD2. This CDR3 spans 14 amino acids. Germline CDR1 and CDR2: MDHEN and SYDVKM. The J segment lost 2 bases and the V segment lost 7 bases, leaving 2 bases of the junction unmatched. CDR3 residues: CASISGGATDTQYF. CDR3 DNA: TGTGCCAGCATTAGCGGGGGGGCCACAGATACGCAGTATTTT.

The CDR3 reads CASSLQGDYGYTF. CDR3 DNA: TGTGCCAGCAGCCTACAGGGTGACTATGGCTACACCTTC. V is TRBV7-2 and J is TRBJ1-2; weak D call: TRBD1 (6 bases). Germline loops: CDR1 SGHTA, CDR2 FQGNSA. V lost 5 bases and J lost 3, with 10 bases in between. The length of the CDR3 is 13 residues.

J is TRBJ1-1 and V is TRBV18; perhaps TRBD1 as D (5 bases). CDR3 size: 16 residues. Germline V gene lookup returns CDR1 KGHSH and CDR2 LQKENI. V gave up 3 bases and J gave up 1 base, with 15 bases separating them. The CDR3 sequence is CASSPNGGLENTEAFF. The CDR3 DNA reads as TGTGCCAGCTCACCGAACGGGGGACTCGAGAACACTGAAGCTTTCTTT.

The chain uses TRBV5-1 and TRBJ2-3; D is perhaps TRBD2 (5 bases). This CDR3 contains 15 residues. The ends were cut back, 1 base at V and 6 bases at J, with 15 bases in the middle. CDR1 is SGHRS, CDR2 YFSETQ, per germline. In DNA, the CDR3 is TGCGCCAGCAGCTTGACTCCGACTAACCTGGATACGCAGTATTTT. Translating gives CASSLTPTNLDTQYF.

CDR3 sequence reads: CASSSGRGHSNEKLFF. The CDR3 DNA reads as TGTGCCAGCAGCTCTGGCAGGGGGCACAGTAATGAAAAACTGTTTTTT. J is TRBJ1-4 and V is TRBV5-8; TRBD1 agrees at 8 bases. This CDR3 has 16 amino acids. Germline CDR1 SGHTS, CDR2 YDEGEE. V was clipped by 3 bases and J by 4 bases; unmatched bases: 8. Filled out from reference TRBV5-8 and TRBJ1-4, the complete variable domain reads EAGVTQSPTHLIKTRGQQATLRCSPISGHTSVYWYQQALGLGLQFLLWYDEGEERNRGNFPPRFSGRQFPNYSSELNVNALELEDSALYLCASSSGRGHSNEKLFFGSGTQLSVL.

This chain links TRBV2 with TRBJ1-4; 9 bases align to TRBD1. The CDR3 runs 14 residues. The V and J ends lost 6 bases and 7 bases, in that order; junction bases with no gene match: 6. Per the germline V gene, CDR1 is SNHLY and CDR2 is FYNNEI. For the CDR3, the DNA is TGTGCCAGCAGGCCCGGGACAGGGAGTGAAAAACTGTTTTTT. This gives the protein CASRPGTGSEKLFF.

The chain has TRBV4-1 and TRBJ1-2, with TRBD1 identical over 8 bases. The ends lost 1 base at V and 2 bases at J; junction bases unmatched: 3. The CDR3 length is 15 residues. Germline lookup yields CDR1 MGHRA and CDR2 YSYEKL. This CDR3 reads CASSQAWTGNYGYTF. CDR3 in DNA: TGCGCCAGCAGCCAAGCCTGGACAGGGAACTATGGCTACACCTTC.

This chain links TRBV9 with TRBJ1-5; no firm D call. The CDR3 spans 14 residues. In germline, CDR1 is SGDLS, CDR2 YYNGEE. Trimming took 0 bases from V and 7 from J, leaving 11 bases between them. The CDR3 sequence is CASSVGPGGQPQHF. The CDR3 DNA follows: TGTGCCAGCAGCGTAGGTCCCGGAGGACAGCCCCAGCATTTT.

The chain carries TRBV13 and TRBJ1-2; D is perhaps TRBD1 (6 bases). The CDR3 contains 14 residues. Germline loops: CDR1 PRHDT, CDR2 FYEKMQ (reference sequence). V lost 2 bases and J lost 1, with 8 bases in between. The CDR3 DNA reads as TGTGCCAGCAGCTTACCACAGGGTAACTATGGCTACACCTTC. Encoded protein: CASSLPQGNYGYTF.

The chain employs TRBV21-1 and TRBJ2-6; the table's D gene call, TRBD1, was not cross checked with the DNA. TRBV21-1 is designated a pseudogene. The CDR3 contains 17 residues. CDR3 nucleotide sequence: TGTTGCCCCCCTCAGGGACAGGGCTGGACTGGGGCCAACGTCCTGACTTTC. This sequence encodes CCPPQGQGWTGANVLTF.

The V gene is TRBV25-1, the J gene TRBJ2-1, with 9 bases lining up with TRBD1. The CDR3 consists of 16 residues. Germline lookup yields CDR1 MGHDK and CDR2 SYGVNS. V was pared by 4 bases and J by 0 bases, with 4 bases of the junction left unmatched. The CDR3 DNA reads as TGTGCCAGCAGTGGACAGGGGGGCATCTCCTACAATGAGCAGTTCTTC. It is translated as CASSGQGGISYNEQFF.

The chain couples TRBV29-1 to TRBJ2-5, with TRBD2 identical over 9 bases. Germline V lookup: CDR1 SQVTM, CDR2 ANQGSEA. Trimming cost V 6 bases and J 5 bases; bases outside gene matches: 13. The CDR3 is 15 residues long. The DNA for the CDR3 is TGCAGCGTGGACTATCGGCGGGAGGGAAGGGAGACCCAGTACTTC. This translates into CSVDYRREGRETQYF.

This sequence joins TRBV28 and TRBJ1-2; D is ambiguous. CDR3 size: 12 residues. The V and J ends lost 3 bases and 4 bases respectively, with 6 bases between them. The germline CDR1 and CDR2 sequences are MDHEN and SYDVKM. In DNA, the CDR3 is TGTGCCAGCAGTTTCACAGCCTATGGCTACACCTTC. Translation: CASSFTAYGYTF.

This clone was seen just once. The rearrangement links TRBV18 to TRBJ1-5; 8 bases are a match to TRBD1. V gave up 3 bases and J gave up 5 bases; unmatched junction bases: 3. This CDR3 is 14 amino acids long. Germline lookup yields CDR1 KGHSH and CDR2 LQKENI. The CDR3 loop reads CASSPQGADQPQHF. In DNA, the CDR3 is TGTGCCAGCTCACCTCAGGGGGCAGATCAGCCCCAGCATTTT.